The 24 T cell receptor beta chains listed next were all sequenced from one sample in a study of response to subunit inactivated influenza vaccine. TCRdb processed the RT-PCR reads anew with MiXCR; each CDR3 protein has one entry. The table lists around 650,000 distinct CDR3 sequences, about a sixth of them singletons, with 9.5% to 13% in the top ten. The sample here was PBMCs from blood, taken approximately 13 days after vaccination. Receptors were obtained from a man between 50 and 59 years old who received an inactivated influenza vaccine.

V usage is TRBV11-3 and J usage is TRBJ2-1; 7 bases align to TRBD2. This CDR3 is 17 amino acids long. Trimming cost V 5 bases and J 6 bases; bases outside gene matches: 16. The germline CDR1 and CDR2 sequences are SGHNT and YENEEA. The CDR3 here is CASSPYGRGTSGNEQFF. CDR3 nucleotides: TGTGCCAGCAGCCCTTATGGGCGGGGGACGTCGGGCAATGAGCAGTTCTTC.

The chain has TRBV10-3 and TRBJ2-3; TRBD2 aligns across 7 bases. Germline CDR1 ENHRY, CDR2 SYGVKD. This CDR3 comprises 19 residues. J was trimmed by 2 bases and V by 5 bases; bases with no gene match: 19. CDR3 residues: CAISTDYPGTTKNTDTQYF. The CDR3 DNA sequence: TGTGCCATCAGTACGGATTATCCCGGGACTACAAAAAACACAGATACGCAGTATTTT.

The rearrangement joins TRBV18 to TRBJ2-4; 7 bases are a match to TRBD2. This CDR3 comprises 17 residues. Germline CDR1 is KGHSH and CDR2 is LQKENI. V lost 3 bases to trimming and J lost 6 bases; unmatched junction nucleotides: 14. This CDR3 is CASSPPGQRGYSNIQYF. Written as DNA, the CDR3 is TGTGCCAGCTCACCTCCGGGGCAGCGGGGATACTCAAACATTCAGTACTTC.

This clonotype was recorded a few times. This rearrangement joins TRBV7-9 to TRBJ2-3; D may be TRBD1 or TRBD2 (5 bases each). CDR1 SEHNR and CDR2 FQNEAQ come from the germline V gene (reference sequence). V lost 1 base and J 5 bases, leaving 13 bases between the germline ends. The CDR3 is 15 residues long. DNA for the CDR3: TGTGCCAGCAGCTTAGATATGGGGGTTGGAGATACGCAGTATTTT. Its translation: CASSLDMGVGDTQYF.

CDR3 sequence: CATSRAWEQNTQYF. The DNA of the CDR3 is TGTGCCACCAGCAGAGCATGGGAGCAAAATACGCAGTATTTT. The chain couples TRBV15 to TRBJ2-3; weak D call: TRBD2 (5 bases). Germline CDR1 LNHNV, CDR2 YYDKDF (reference sequence). V gave up 1 base and J gave up 7 bases, with 12 bases separating them. The CDR3 has 14 residues.

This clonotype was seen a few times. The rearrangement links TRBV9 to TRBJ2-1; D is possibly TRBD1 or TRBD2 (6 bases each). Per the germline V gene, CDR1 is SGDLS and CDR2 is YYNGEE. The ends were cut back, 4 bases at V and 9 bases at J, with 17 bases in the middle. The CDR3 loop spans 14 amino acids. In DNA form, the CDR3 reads TGTGCCAGCAGCCGACAGGAGGGCCTTGGTGAGCAGTTCTTC. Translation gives CASSRQEGLGEQFF.

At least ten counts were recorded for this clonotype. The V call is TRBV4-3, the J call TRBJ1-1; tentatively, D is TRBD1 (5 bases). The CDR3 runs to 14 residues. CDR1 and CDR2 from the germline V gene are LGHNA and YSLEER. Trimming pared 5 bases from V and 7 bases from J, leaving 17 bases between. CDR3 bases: TGCGCCAGCAGCTCCGGGGGGGGACGGGGTGAAGCTTTCTTT. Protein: CASSSGGGRGEAFF.

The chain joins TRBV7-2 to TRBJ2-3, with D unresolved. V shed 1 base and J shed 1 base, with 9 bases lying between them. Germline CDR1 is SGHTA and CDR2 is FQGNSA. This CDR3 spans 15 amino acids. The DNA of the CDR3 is TGTGCCAGCAGCTTAGGTACTCGGGGCACAGATACGCAGTATTTT. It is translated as CASSLGTRGTDTQYF.

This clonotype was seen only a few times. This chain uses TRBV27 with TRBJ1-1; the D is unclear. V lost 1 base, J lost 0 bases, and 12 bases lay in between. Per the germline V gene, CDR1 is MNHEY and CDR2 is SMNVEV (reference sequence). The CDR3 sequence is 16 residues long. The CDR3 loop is CASSLLPGGMNTEAFF. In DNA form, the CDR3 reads TGTGCCAGCAGTTTATTGCCGGGAGGGATGAACACTGAAGCTTTCTTT.

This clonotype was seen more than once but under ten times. The CDR3 coding sequence is TGCGCCAGCAGCCAAGAAAGGGACAGGGGCTCCTACGAGCAGTACTTC. Its protein is CASSQERDRGSYEQYF. J is TRBJ2-7 and V is TRBV4-3, with TRBD1 identical over 10 bases. V lost 0 bases to trimming and J lost 0 bases; unmatched junction nucleotides: 2. CDR1 and CDR2 (germline): LGHNA, YSLEER. The CDR3 spans 16 residues.

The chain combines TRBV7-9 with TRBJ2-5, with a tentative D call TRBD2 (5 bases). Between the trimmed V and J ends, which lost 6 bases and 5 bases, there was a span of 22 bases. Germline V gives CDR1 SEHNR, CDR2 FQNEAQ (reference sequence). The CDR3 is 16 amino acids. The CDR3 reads CASSIGPGSLHETQYF. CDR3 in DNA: TGTGCCAGCAGTATCGGCCCGGGGTCTTTACACGAGACCCAGTACTTC.

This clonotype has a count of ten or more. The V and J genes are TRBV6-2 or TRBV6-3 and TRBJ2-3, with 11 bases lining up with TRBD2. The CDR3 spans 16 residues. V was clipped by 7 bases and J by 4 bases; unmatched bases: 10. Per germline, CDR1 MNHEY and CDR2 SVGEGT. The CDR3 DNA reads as TGTGCCAGCAACCAATTCCGGGGACTAGCGGCAGATACGCAGTATTTT. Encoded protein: CASNQFRGLAADTQYF.

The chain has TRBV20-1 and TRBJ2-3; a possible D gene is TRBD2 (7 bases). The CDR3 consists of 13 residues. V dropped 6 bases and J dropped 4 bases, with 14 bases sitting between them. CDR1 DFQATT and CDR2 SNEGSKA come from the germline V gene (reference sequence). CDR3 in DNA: TGCAGTGCCCAAGGAGGGGGGGCAGATACGCAGTATTTT. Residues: CSAQGGGADTQYF.

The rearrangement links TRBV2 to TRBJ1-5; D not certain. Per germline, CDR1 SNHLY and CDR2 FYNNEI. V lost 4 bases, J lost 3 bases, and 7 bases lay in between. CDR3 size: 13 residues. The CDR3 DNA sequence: TGTGCCAGCAGTGGGGAGGTCAATCAGCCCCAGCATTTT. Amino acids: CASSGEVNQPQHF.

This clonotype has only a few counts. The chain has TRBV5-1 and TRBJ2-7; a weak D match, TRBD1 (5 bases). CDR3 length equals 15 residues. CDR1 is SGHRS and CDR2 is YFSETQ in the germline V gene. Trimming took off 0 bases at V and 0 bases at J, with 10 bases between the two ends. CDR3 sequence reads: CASSLVQGSSYEQYF. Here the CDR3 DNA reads TGCGCCAGCAGCTTGGTCCAGGGCAGCTCCTACGAGCAGTACTTC.

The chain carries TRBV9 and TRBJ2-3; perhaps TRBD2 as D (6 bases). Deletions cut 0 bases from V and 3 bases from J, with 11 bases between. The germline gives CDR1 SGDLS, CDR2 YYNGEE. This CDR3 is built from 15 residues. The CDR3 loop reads CASSVAEGITDTQYF. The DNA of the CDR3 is TGTGCCAGCAGCGTAGCGGAGGGGATAACAGATACGCAGTATTTT. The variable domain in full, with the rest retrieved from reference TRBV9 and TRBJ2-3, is DSGVTQTPKHLITATGQRVTLRCSPRSGDLSVYWYQQSLDQGLQFLIQYYNGEERAKGNILERFSAQQFPDLHSELNLSSLELGDSALYFCASSVAEGITDTQYFGPGTRLTVL.

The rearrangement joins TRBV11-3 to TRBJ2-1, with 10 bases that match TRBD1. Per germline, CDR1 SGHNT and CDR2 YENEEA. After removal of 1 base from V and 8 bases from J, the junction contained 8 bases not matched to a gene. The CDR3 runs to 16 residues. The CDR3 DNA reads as TGTGCCAGCAGCTTAGTGGGGACAGGGGTTATCCATGAGCAGTTCTTC. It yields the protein CASSLVGTGVIHEQFF.

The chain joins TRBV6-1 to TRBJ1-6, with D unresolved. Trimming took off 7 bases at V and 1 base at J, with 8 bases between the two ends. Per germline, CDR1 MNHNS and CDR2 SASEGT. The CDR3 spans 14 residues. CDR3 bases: TGTGCCAGCACAGAAAGGTCCTATAATTCACCCCTCCACTTT. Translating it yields CASTERSYNSPLHF.

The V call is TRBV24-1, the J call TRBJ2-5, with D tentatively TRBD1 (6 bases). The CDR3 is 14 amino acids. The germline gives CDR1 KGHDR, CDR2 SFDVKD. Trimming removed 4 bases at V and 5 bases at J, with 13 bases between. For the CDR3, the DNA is TGTGCCACCAGTGAACAGGGATTCCTGGAGACCCAGTACTTC. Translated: CATSEQGFLETQYF.

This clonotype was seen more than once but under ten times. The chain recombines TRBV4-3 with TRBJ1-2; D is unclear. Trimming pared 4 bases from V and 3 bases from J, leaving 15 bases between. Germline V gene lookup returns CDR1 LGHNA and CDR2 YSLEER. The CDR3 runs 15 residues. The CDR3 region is CASSRVLTPYYGYTF. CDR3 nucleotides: TGCGCCAGCAGCCGGGTACTGACTCCTTACTATGGCTACACCTTC.

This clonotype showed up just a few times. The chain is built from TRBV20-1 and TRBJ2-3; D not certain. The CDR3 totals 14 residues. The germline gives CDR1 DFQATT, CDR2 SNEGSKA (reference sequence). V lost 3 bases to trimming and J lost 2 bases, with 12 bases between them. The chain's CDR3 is CSASPPASTDTQYF. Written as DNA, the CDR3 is TGCAGTGCTAGTCCCCCCGCATCCACAGATACGCAGTATTTT.

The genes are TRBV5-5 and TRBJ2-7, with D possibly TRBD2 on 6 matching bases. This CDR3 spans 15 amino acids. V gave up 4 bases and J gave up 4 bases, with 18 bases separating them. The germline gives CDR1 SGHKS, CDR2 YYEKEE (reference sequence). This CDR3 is CASSMTPGLQYEQYF. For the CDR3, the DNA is TGTGCCAGCAGCATGACTCCGGGACTGCAATACGAGCAGTACTTC.

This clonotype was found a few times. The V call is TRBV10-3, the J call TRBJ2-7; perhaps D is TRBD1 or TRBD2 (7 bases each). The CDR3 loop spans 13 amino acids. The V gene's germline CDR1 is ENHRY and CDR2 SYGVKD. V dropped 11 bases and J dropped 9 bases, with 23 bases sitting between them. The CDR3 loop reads CASQGGTSFGQYF. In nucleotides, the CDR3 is TGTGCCTCCCAGGGGGGGACCTCCTTCGGGCAGTACTTC.

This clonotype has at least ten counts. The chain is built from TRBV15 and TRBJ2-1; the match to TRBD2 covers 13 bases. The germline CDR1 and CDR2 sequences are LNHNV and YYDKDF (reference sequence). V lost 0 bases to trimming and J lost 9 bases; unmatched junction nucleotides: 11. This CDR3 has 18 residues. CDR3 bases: TGTGCCACCAGCAGAGACTCACTCCGGACTAGCGGGAGTCTTGAGCAGTTCTTC. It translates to CATSRDSLRTSGSLEQFF.